This T cell receptor beta chain emerged from a study of radiation and T cells in renal cell carcinoma. Study-level findings and limits: Pretreatment tumor biopsies were lacking, so baseline clonotypes are unknown. In blood, top tumor clones expanded by 2 weeks, shrinking by 4.

About this clone: Its antigen is currently unknown.

CDR3 size: 16 residues. V lost 0 bases to trimming and J lost 0 bases, with 9 bases between them. CDR1 and CDR2 (germline): LGHNA, YSLEER. Time point noted: blood 4 weeks post-SBRT, at nephrectomy. The treatment is: 15 Gy SBRT to primary tumor, nephrectomy 4 weeks later. Nephrectomy followed 15 Gy stereotactic body radiation by 4 weeks. Blood was sampled at baseline, 2 weeks and 4 weeks after SBRT. Some clones are missing from TCRdb's copy, which holds only in-frame ones; the method was immunoSEQ multiplex PCR. The sample carries about 170,000 clones, about 87% recorded once. The J gene is TRBJ2-1, the V gene TRBV4-3; maybe TRBD2 (6 bases). The sample here was blood, taken from a patient whose treatment included radiotherapy and nephrectomy. The sequence was collected from a woman aged 45-65 years with renal cell carcinoma. CDR3 residues: CASSQDGGSSYNEQFF. Here the CDR3 DNA reads TGCGCCAGCAGCCAAGACGGGGGTAGCTCCTACAATGAGCAGTTCTTC.